These T cell receptor beta chains were read from a single sample in a study of post-analysis software for immune sequencing data. TCRdb fed the PCR reads into MiXCR, producing one record per CDR3 protein. The sample consists of 650,000 to 850,000 distinct CDR3 sequences, about half of them appearing once. Sequencing was performed on blood. These receptors were taken from a girl aged 10 to 17 with multiple sclerosis. Each CDR3 is given with its conserved first and last residue. Fields, in order: CDR3 length, D gene, V gene, clone size, J gene, CDR3 DNA, CDR3 protein. A D gene is named only where the DNA matches it firmly. A row's size may be missing; if present it is once, few, many or a size class.

14,.,TRBV20-1,.,TRBJ2-1,TGCAGTGCTAGCCCGTTCGGGTCCTACAATGAGCAGTTCTTC,CSASPFGSYNEQFF
16,TRBD2,TRBV7-2,.,TRBJ2-7,TGTGCCAGCAGCTTAGGGTGGCTAGCGGGTACCTACGAGCAGTACTTC,CASSLGWLAGTYEQYF
16,TRBD2,TRBV4-3,.,TRBJ2-3,TGCGCCAGCAGCCAGGAAGCGGGAGGGAGCACAGATACGCAGTATTTT,CASSQEAGGSTDTQYF
16,.,TRBV21-1,.,TRBJ1-5,TGTGCCAGCAGCGGACTTGAAAAACAGAGGGATCAGCCCCAGCATTTT,CASSGLEKQRDQPQHF
15,TRBD2,TRBV27,few,TRBJ2-7,TGTGCCAGCAGACCCCGTTGGGCGGGAGAGGGCGAGCAGTACTTC,CASRPRWAGEGEQYF
13,.,TRBV7-9,.,TRBJ2-1,TGTGCCAGCAGAAAGGCGACTAACAATGAGCAGTTCTTC,CASRKATNNEQFF
15,.,TRBV5-6,few,TRBJ1-2,TGTGCCAGCACATACAGAATCAGCTTTAACTATGGCTACACCTTC,CASTYRISFNYGYTF
12,.,TRBV9,.,TRBJ2-3,TGTGCCAGCGTCGAAGCAGGAGATACGCAGTATTTT,CASVEAGDTQYF
16,.,TRBV9,.,TRBJ2-1,TGTGCCAGCAGCGGGGGAGGAGCAGGGCTCTACAATGAGCAGTTCTTC,CASSGGGAGLYNEQFF
19,TRBD2,TRBV27,.,TRBJ2-2,TGTGCCAGCAGTAAAGGGACTAGCGGGAGCGGGTATAGCACCGGGGAGCTGTTTTTT,CASSKGTSGSGYSTGELFF
14,.,TRBV11-2,.,TRBJ1-2,TGTGCCAGCAGCTTAGATTACGGAGGGAACGGCTACACCTTC,CASSLDYGGNGYTF
14,.,TRBV7-2,.,TRBJ2-3,TGTGCCAGCAGCGACGTTGCGGGCACAGATACGCAGTATTTT,CASSDVAGTDTQYF
14,TRBD1,TRBV20-1,.,TRBJ1-2,TGCAGTGCCCTAGCAGGGGGACAGCCCTATGGCTACACCTTC,CSALAGGQPYGYTF
20,TRBD2,TRBV7-2,.,TRBJ2-3,TGTGCCAGCAGCTTAGTCCTCGGGACTAGCGGAACACCCAGCACAGATACGCAGTATTTT,CASSLVLGTSGTPSTDTQYF
17,.,TRBV24-1,.,TRBJ2-3,TGTGCCACCAGTGATTTGCGAAGGGACGAGCGCACAGATACGCAGTATTTT,CATSDLRRDERTDTQYF
16,TRBD2,TRBV2,once,TRBJ2-1,TGTGCCAGCAGTGAAGGGGGCGGAGCGGGATACAATGAGCAGTTCTTC,CASSEGGGAGYNEQFF
11,.,TRBV6-1,.,TRBJ2-7,TGTGCCAGCAGCCTCGTCTACGGGCAGTACTTC,CASSLVYGQYF
14,.,TRBV7-9,.,TRBJ2-3,TGTGCCGGCAGCTTAGTGGACCCCACAGATACGCAGTATTTT,CAGSLVDPTDTQYF
14,.,TRBV12-3/TRBV12-4,.,TRBJ2-7,TGTGCCAGCAGTCTTGGAGGGCTAGCCAACGAGCAGTACTTC,CASSLGGLANEQYF
14,TRBD2,TRBV24-1,.,TRBJ2-5,TGTGCCACCAGTGATGGACTAGCGAGAAAGGCCCAGTACTTC,CATSDGLARKAQYF
14,.,TRBV12-3/TRBV12-4,few,TRBJ2-3,TGTGCCAGCAGCCGTCAGGGACCTACAGATACGCAGTATTTT,CASSRQGPTDTQYF
15,TRBD2,TRBV5-1,.,TRBJ2-2,TGCGCCAGCAGCCTAGCGGGAGATAGTGTCGGGGAGCTGTTTTTT,CASSLAGDSVGELFF
14,TRBD2,TRBV24-1,.,TRBJ2-3,TGTGCCACCAGTGGAGCGGGACCAACAGATACGCAGTATTTT,CATSGAGPTDTQYF
14,.,TRBV20-1,.,TRBJ2-1,TGCAGTGCTAGTTATCTCTTGTCCTACAATGAGCAGTTCTTC,CSASYLLSYNEQFF
15,.,TRBV11-2,.,TRBJ2-5,TGTGCCAGCAGCACGCCCTTTGGCGGGACGGAGACCCAGTACTTC,CASSTPFGGTETQYF
13,TRBD1,TRBV10-3,once,TRBJ2-7,TGTACCATCAGGGGGACAGAATACAATGAGCAGTACTTC,CTIRGTEYNEQYF
19,TRBD2,TRBV5-6,.,TRBJ2-1,TGTGCCAGCAGGCTACACGGGACTAGCGGGAGTTTCCTCTACAATGAGCAGTTCTTC,CASRLHGTSGSFLYNEQFF
18,TRBD1,TRBV11-2,.,TRBJ2-1,TGTGCCAGCAGCTTAGACCACCCGGACAGGAGCTCCTACAATGAGCAGTTCTTC,CASSLDHPDRSSYNEQFF